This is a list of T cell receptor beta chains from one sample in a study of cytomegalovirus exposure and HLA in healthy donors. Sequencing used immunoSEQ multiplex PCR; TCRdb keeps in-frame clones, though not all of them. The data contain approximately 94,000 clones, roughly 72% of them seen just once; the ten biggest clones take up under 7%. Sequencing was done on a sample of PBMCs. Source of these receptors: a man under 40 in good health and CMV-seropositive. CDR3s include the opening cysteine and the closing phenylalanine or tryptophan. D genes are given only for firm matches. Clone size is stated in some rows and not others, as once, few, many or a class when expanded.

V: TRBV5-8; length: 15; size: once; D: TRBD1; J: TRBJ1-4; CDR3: CASSSGTGGHEKLFF; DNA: TGTGCCAGCAGCTCCGGGACAGGGGGCCATGAAAAACTGTTTTTT
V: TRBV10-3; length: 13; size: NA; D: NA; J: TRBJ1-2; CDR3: CAISEGQNYGYTF; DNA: TGTGCCATCAGTGAGGGACAGAACTATGGCTACACCTTC
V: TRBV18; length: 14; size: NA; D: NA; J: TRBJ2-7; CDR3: CASSPKVQDYEQYF; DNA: TGTGCCAGCTCCCCTAAAGTGCAGGACTACGAGCAGTACTTC
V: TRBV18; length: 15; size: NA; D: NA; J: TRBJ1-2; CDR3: CASSPGSAGGYGYTF; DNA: TGTGCCAGCTCCCCCGGGTCCGCTGGCGGCTATGGCTACACCTTC
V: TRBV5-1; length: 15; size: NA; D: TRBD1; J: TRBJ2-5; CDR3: CASRETGDLWETQYF; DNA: TGCGCCAGCAGAGAGACAGGGGATTTATGGGAGACCCAGTACTTC
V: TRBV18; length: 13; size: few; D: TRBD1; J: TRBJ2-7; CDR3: CASSPLDRAEQYF; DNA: TGTGCCAGCTCACCCTTAGACAGGGCGGAGCAGTACTTC
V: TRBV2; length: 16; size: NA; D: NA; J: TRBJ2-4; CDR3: CASSDSGPGAGNIQYF; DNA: TGTGCCAGCAGTGATAGCGGGCCGGGGGCGGGGAACATTCAGTACTTC
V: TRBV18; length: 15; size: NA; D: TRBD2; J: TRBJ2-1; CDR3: CASSSPAGGYNEQFF; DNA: TGTGCCAGCTCTTCCCCAGCGGGAGGTTACAATGAGCAGTTCTTC
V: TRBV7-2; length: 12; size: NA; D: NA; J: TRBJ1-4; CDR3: CASSQAYEKLFF; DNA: TGTGCCAGCAGCCAAGCTTATGAAAAACTGTTTTTT
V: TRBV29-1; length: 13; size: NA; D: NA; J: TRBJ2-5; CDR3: CSVGFGLQETQYF; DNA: TGCAGCGTTGGGTTTGGGCTACAAGAGACCCAGTACTTC